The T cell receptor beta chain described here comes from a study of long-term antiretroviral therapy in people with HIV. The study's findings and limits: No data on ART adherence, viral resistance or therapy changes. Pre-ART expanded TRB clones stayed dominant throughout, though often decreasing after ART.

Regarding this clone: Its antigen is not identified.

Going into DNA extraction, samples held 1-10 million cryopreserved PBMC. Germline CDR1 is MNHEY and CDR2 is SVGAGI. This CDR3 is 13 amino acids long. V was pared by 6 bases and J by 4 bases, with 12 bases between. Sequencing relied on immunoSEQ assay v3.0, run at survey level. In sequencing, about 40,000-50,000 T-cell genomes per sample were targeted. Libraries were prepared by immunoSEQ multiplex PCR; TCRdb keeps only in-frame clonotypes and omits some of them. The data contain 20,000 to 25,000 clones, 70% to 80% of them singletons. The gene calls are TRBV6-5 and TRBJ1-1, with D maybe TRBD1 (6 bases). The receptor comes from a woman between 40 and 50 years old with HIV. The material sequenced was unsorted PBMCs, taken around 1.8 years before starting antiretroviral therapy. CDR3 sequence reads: CASREGGSTEAFF. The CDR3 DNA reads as TGTGCCAGCAGGGAAGGGGGGTCCACTGAAGCTTTCTTT.